The clone carrying this T cell receptor (beta chain) occurred many times. Its target is not known. Tagging with unique molecular identifiers was applied to individual cDNA molecules. From the 5' RACE reads, TCRdb called clonotypes with MiXCR, one entry per CDR3 protein. Of about 20,000 distinct CDR3 sequences in the sample, 3% to 4.5% were seen once. The sample comes from a study of early T cells in non-severe SARS-CoV-2 infection. Across the whole study: Chains were unpaired, as sequencing was done on bulk RNA from unsorted whole blood. Study observations and caveats: Sequences matched to VDJdb favored anti-spike CD8 responses, while private and CD4 specificities were missed.

The CDR3 is 16 residues long. Looked up from germline, CDR1 is MNHNY and CDR2 is SVGAGI (reference sequence). J was trimmed by 0 bases and V by 6 bases; bases with no gene match: 7. The sample consisted of whole blood. The receptor was isolated from an adult who was a healthcare worker with PCR-confirmed SARS-CoV-2 infection or an uninfected control (not recorded which). This chain links TRBV6-6 with TRBJ2-7; 11 bases match TRBD1. This CDR3 is CASSTAGTGGSYEQYF. As DNA, the CDR3 is TGTGCCAGCAGCACCGCCGGGACAGGGGGCTCCTACGAGCAGTACTTC.